What follows are 8 T cell receptor beta chains derived from one specimen sequenced in a study of regulatory T cells in long-lasting Graves disease. Time point denoted: persistent/refractory GD, antithyroid drugs over 5 years with positive TRAb. Following extraction of RNA from PBMCs, that RNA was used to make the TCR library. Both iRepertoire HTBI primers and Arm-PCR of CDR3 regions were used to build the TCR beta libraries. MiXCR was run by TCRdb on the multiplex PCR reads, yielding one entry per CDR3 protein. The profile shows approximately 690,000 distinct CDR3 sequences, around 32% of them singletons. The sample here was peripheral blood mononuclear cells (PBMCs), taken when the disease was refractory, from a patient treated with antithyroid drugs. The receptors stem from a female donor with Graves disease.

The rearrangement links TRBV5-1 to TRBJ1-1; no clear D gene. The V gene lost 4 bases and the J gene lost 1 base, with 11 bases spanning the gap. CDR3 length: 14 amino acids. Germline V gives CDR1 SGHRS, CDR2 YFSETQ. The CDR3 here is CASSAGRENTEAFF. As DNA, the CDR3 is TGCGCCAGCAGCGCAGGACGGGAGAACACTGAAGCTTTCTTT.

This clonotype has at least ten counts. The chain has TRBV11-2 and TRBJ1-2; D gene ambiguous. There are 15 residues in the CDR3. Germline CDR1 reads SGHAT; CDR2 reads FQNNGV. V lost 0 bases, J lost 2 bases, and 10 bases lay in between. For the CDR3, the DNA is TGTGCCAGCAGCTTAGAAGGAGCACAGAACTATGGCTACACCTTC. Translating it yields CASSLEGAQNYGYTF. The whole variable domain, filled in from reference TRBV11-2 and TRBJ1-2, reads EAGVAQSPRYKIIEKRQSVAFWCNPISGHATLYWYQQILGQGPKLLIQFQNNGVVDDSQLPKDRFSAERLKGVDSTLKIQPAKLEDSAVYLCASSLEGAQNYGYTFGSGTRLTVV.

The chain joins TRBV12-3 or TRBV12-4 to TRBJ2-5; the match to TRBD2 covers 9 bases. The CDR3 has 18 residues. With 3 bases clipped from V and 1 base from J, the junction kept 12 bases outside the gene matches. CDR3 residues: CASSFPSGKALSQETQYF. CDR3 nucleotides: TGTGCCAGCAGTTTCCCTAGCGGGAAAGCCCTTAGCCAAGAGACCCAGTACTTC.

In its sample, this clonotype was seen a few times. The chain joins TRBV5-1 to TRBJ1-6, with D tentatively TRBD1 (5 bases). Germline CDR1 SGHRS, CDR2 YFSETQ. V was clipped by 4 bases and J by 7 bases, with 12 bases between them. The CDR3 totals 14 residues. The CDR3 region is CASSGGPKNSPLHF. The DNA for the CDR3 is TGCGCCAGCAGCGGGGGACCGAAGAATTCACCCCTCCACTTT.

This clonotype was observed many times. This chain uses TRBV3-1 with TRBJ1-5, with a weak D call TRBD1 (5 bases). V was trimmed by 2 bases and J by 0 bases, leaving 8 bases between them. Germline assignment: CDR1 LGHDT and CDR2 YNNKEL (reference sequence). The CDR3 spans 15 residues. The CDR3 is CASSQQGGSNQPQHF. For the CDR3, the DNA is TGTGCCAGCAGCCAACAGGGTGGTAGCAATCAGCCCCAGCATTTT.

This chain joins TRBV3-1 and TRBJ1-4, with D tentatively TRBD1 (6 bases). With 3 bases removed from V and 5 bases from J, the gap between germline ends came to 13 bases. This CDR3 is 15 amino acids long. Germline lookup yields CDR1 LGHDT and CDR2 YNNKEL (reference sequence). The CDR3 coding sequence is TGTGCCAGCAGCCAGGAGACAGGAGAAAATGAAAAACTGTTTTTT. Translated: CASSQETGENEKLFF.

The rearrangement joins TRBV24-1 to TRBJ1-5, with no clear D. The CDR3 runs 14 residues. V lost 3 bases to trimming and J lost 0 bases, with 5 bases between them. The germline CDR1 and CDR2 sequences are KGHDR and SFDVKD. The CDR3 bases are TGTGCCACCAGTGATAGCTATAGCAATCAGCCCCAGCATTTT. Translation: CATSDSYSNQPQHF.

This clonotype has more than one count but fewer than ten. The chain employs TRBV20-1 and TRBJ2-5; TRBD2 aligns across 7 bases. The germline V gene encodes CDR1 DFQATT and CDR2 SNEGSKA (reference sequence). CDR3 length: 15 residues. The junction had 18 bases not matched to a gene; V was cut back by 8 bases and J by 6 bases. The CDR3 coding sequence is TGCAGTCTCCCCGACCGCGGCGGGAGAGGGAAGACCCAGTACTTC. Its translation is CSLPDRGGRGKTQYF.